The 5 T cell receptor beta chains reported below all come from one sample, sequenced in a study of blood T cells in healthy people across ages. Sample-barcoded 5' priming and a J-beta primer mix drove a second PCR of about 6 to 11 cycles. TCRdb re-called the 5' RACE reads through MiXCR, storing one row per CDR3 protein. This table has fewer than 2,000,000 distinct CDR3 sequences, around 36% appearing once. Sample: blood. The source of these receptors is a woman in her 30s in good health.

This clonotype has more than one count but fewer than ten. CDR3 bases: TGCAGTGTCAGAAGCGGGGGGAACTACAATGAGCAGTACTTC. Its protein product is CSVRSGGNYNEQYF. V usage is TRBV20-1 and J usage is TRBJ2-5; 9 nucleotides match TRBD2. The CDR3 totals 14 residues. CDR1 and CDR2 from the germline V gene are DFQATT and SNEGSKA (reference sequence). The V segment lost 7 bases and the J segment 11 bases; nucleotides outside the gene matches: 17.

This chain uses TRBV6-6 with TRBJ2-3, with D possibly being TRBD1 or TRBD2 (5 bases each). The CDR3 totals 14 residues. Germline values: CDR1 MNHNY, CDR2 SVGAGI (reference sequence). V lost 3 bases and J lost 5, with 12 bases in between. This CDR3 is CASSYSQGEDTQYF. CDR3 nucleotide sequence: TGTGCCAGCAGTTATAGTCAGGGAGAAGATACGCAGTATTTT.

The CDR3 DNA sequence: TGTGCCATCAGATACGACAGGGGGGATGAGCAGTTCTTC. Its protein is CAIRYDRGDEQFF. The chain employs TRBV10-3 and TRBJ2-1; 9 nucleotides match TRBD1. The germline V gene encodes CDR1 ENHRY and CDR2 SYGVKD. The CDR3 has 13 residues. V was pared by 6 bases and J by 8 bases, with 5 bases of the junction left unmatched.

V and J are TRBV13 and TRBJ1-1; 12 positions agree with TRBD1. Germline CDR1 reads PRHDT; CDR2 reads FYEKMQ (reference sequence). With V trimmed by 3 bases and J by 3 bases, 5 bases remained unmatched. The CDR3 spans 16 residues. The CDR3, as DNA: TGTGCCAGCAGCTTGGGGGACAGGGGGCTTTACACTGAAGCTTTCTTT. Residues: CASSLGDRGLYTEAFF. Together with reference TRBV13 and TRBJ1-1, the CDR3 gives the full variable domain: AAGVIQSPRHLIKEKRETATLKCYPIPRHDTVYWYQQGPGQDPQFLISFYEKMQSDKGSIPDRFSAQQFSDYHSELNMSSLELGDSALYFCASSLGDRGLYTEAFFGQGTRLTVV.

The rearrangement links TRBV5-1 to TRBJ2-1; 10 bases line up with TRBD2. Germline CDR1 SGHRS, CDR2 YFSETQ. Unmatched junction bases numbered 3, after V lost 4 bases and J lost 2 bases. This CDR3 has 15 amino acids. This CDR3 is CASSNGTSAYNEQFF. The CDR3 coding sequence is TGCGCCAGCAGCAACGGGACTAGCGCCTACAATGAGCAGTTCTTC. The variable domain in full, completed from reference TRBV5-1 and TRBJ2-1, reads KAGVTQTPRYLIKTRGQQVTLSCSPISGHRSVSWYQQTPGQGLQFLFEYFSETQRNKGNFPGRFSGRQFSNSRSEMNVSTLELGDSALYLCASSNGTSAYNEQFFGPGTRLTVL.